The 21 T cell receptor beta chains below were found in one sample sequenced in a study of T cell responses to AZD1222 COVID-19 vaccine. Sequenced by immunoSEQ multiplex PCR; TCRdb stores in-frame clones only, minus some. Among 130,000 to 150,000 clones listed, about 90% were seen once. Source: peripheral blood, taken on day 0 of MenACWY control vaccination. These receptors came from an adult in good health.

The chain employs TRBV7-9 and TRBJ2-1; 10 bases agree with TRBD2. Germline V gene lookup returns CDR1 SEHNR and CDR2 FQNEAQ (reference sequence). The CDR3 has 15 amino acids. Germline trimming cut 6 bases from V and 6 bases from J; bases unmatched to any gene: 8. The DNA of the CDR3 is TGTGCCAGCAGATATCTAGCGGGAGTAGGCAATGAGCAGTTCTTC. Its protein product is CASRYLAGVGNEQFF.

The chain uses TRBV12-3 or TRBV12-4 and TRBJ1-2; D possibly corresponds to TRBD1 (6 bases). Trimming removed 4 bases at V and 6 bases at J, with 12 bases between. The CDR3 runs to 13 residues. The chain's CDR3 is CASSSTGANGYTF. In nucleotides, the CDR3 is TGTGCCAGCAGTTCTACGGGGGCGAATGGCTACACCTTC.

The CDR3 nucleotides read TGTGCCAGCAGCCGACAGGGGTCATTCCACGAGCAGTACTTC. Its translation is CASSRQGSFHEQYF. The chain recombines TRBV3-1 (or the pseudogene TRBV3-2) with TRBJ2-7; 8 bases are a match to TRBD1. V trimming: 4 bases; J trimming: 5 bases; junction bases outside the gene matches: 7. Germline values: CDR1 LGHDT, CDR2 YNNKEL (reference sequence). The CDR3 length is 14 residues.

This chain connects TRBV19 to TRBJ2-3; the match to TRBD2 covers 11 bases. V was clipped by 6 bases and J by 7 bases; unmatched bases: 3. The CDR3 has 13 amino acids. CDR1 is LNHDA, CDR2 SQIVND, per germline (reference sequence). DNA for the CDR3: TGTGCCAGTAGGACTAGCGGGACCTATACGCAGTATTTT. The encoded protein is CASRTSGTYTQYF.

The chain recombines TRBV9 with TRBJ2-7, with TRBD1 identical over 9 bases. CDR1 and CDR2 (germline): SGDLS, YYNGEE. V gave up 3 bases and J gave up 2 bases; unmatched junction bases: 9. This CDR3 is 16 amino acids long. The CDR3, as DNA: TGTGCCAGCAGCGCTGGGACAGGGAATTCTGCCTACGAGCAGTACTTC. Its translation: CASSAGTGNSAYEQYF.

J is TRBJ2-1 and V is TRBV5-1; D possibly corresponds to TRBD1 (6 bases). The V gene lost 7 bases and the J gene lost 1 base, with 18 bases spanning the gap. The CDR3 length is 16 residues. CDR1 SGHRS and CDR2 YFSETQ come from the germline V gene. CDR3 sequence (DNA): TGCGCCAGCGCCCTGGGACACAAGCTATCCTACAATGAGCAGTTCTTC. It yields the protein CASALGHKLSYNEQFF.

V usage is TRBV2 and J usage is TRBJ1-6, with D perhaps matching TRBD1 (5 bases). The V gene's germline CDR1 is SNHLY and CDR2 FYNNEI. This CDR3 spans 14 amino acids. V was pared by 3 bases and J by 10 bases, with 13 bases between. CDR3: CASSDAGRRSPLHF. The CDR3 DNA reads TGTGCCAGCAGTGATGCAGGGCGAAGATCACCCCTCCACTTT.

This chain joins TRBV7-9 and TRBJ1-4; 7 nucleotides match TRBD1. The CDR3 spans 16 residues. Germline CDR1 is SEHNR and CDR2 is FQNEAQ (reference sequence). Trimming at V came to 5 bases and at J to 4 bases, leaving 10 bases not matched to a gene. CDR3 amino acids: CASSPEGGSLNEKLFF. The DNA of the CDR3 is TGTGCCAGCAGCCCGGAAGGGGGCAGCCTTAATGAAAAACTGTTTTTT.

The chain couples TRBV11-2 to TRBJ2-4; D might be TRBD2 (6 bases). Germline values: CDR1 SGHAT, CDR2 FQNNGV. The CDR3 has 19 residues. V lost 5 bases and J lost 0, with 23 bases in between. CDR3 residues: CASSLGGVVSDPAKNIQYF. CDR3 nucleotides: TGTGCCAGCAGCCTCGGGGGTGTGGTGTCAGACCCAGCCAAAAACATTCAGTACTTC.

The rearrangement joins TRBV10-3 to TRBJ1-2, with D unresolved. Trimming stripped 3 bases from V and 4 bases from J, with 24 bases between. The CDR3 consists of 18 residues. Germline CDR1 ENHRY, CDR2 SYGVKD. The CDR3 is CAISDFSDPKRPFYGYTF. CDR3 DNA: TGTGCCATCAGTGATTTCTCAGACCCGAAAAGACCCTTCTATGGCTACACCTTC.

V is TRBV24-1 and J is TRBJ2-3; the match to TRBD1 covers 7 bases. Losses at the gene ends were 3 bases for V and 6 bases for J; bases not matched to a gene: 5. Germline CDR1 reads KGHDR; CDR2 reads SFDVKD. The CDR3 is made up of 14 amino acids. CDR3: CATSDSGRGDTQYF. The CDR3 coding sequence is TGTGCCACCAGTGATAGTGGCAGGGGGGATACGCAGTATTTT.

The gene calls are TRBV10-2 and TRBJ1-4, with 10 bases lining up with TRBD1. Germline CDR1 reads WSHSY; CDR2 reads SAAADI. V shed 6 bases, J shed 8 bases, and the junction held 6 bases outside the gene matches. This CDR3 has 14 residues. CDR3 protein: CASSPTGGGEKLFF. The CDR3 DNA follows: TGCGCCAGCAGCCCGACAGGGGGCGGAGAAAAACTGTTTTTT.

This chain links TRBV6-5 with TRBJ2-7, with 7 positions matching TRBD1. Germline V gene lookup returns CDR1 MNHEY and CDR2 SVGAGI. V dropped 4 bases and J dropped 4; count of bases not matched to a gene: 4. The CDR3 sequence is 13 residues long. The chain's CDR3 is CASSFGTEYEQYF. CDR3 nucleotide sequence: TGTGCCAGCAGTTTCGGGACAGAATACGAGCAGTACTTC.

V gene TRBV9 combines with J gene TRBJ2-1; the D is unclear. With 0 bases removed from V and 7 bases from J, the gap between germline ends came to 20 bases. The CDR3 is made up of 17 amino acids. Germline V CDR1 and CDR2: SGDLS, YYNGEE. CDR3 nucleotide sequence: TGTGCCAGCAGCGTAGGAAGGAGCACCCCCCGCGTGAATGAGCAGTTCTTC. Encoded protein: CASSVGRSTPRVNEQFF.

The gene calls are TRBV27 and TRBJ2-3; possible D gene TRBD1, 6 bases. In germline, CDR1 is MNHEY, CDR2 SMNVEV (reference sequence). The V end lost 0 bases, the J end lost 1 base, and 14 bases lay between the germline ends. CDR3 length: 17 residues. In DNA, the CDR3 is TGTGCCAGCAGTTTATCCGGGGACACTGGCGGCACAGATACGCAGTATTTT. Encoded protein: CASSLSGDTGGTDTQYF.

The genes are TRBV4-1 and TRBJ1-2; tentatively, D is TRBD1 (5 bases). This CDR3 is 14 amino acids long. V was trimmed by 1 base and J by 0 bases, leaving 6 bases between them. CDR1 and CDR2 from the germline V gene are MGHRA and YSYEKL. The CDR3 loop reads CASSQGRANYGYTF. The CDR3 DNA reads as TGCGCCAGCAGCCAAGGCAGGGCTAACTATGGCTACACCTTC.

This chain joins TRBV11-3 and TRBJ2-2; possibly TRBD1 or TRBD2 for D (5 bases each). Trimming removed 8 bases from V and 0 bases from J, with 13 bases in between. This CDR3 has 15 residues. In germline, CDR1 is SGHNT, CDR2 YENEEA. CDR3 sequence: CASRPGTANTGELFF. In DNA form, the CDR3 reads TGTGCCAGCCGCCCCGGGACGGCGAACACCGGGGAGCTGTTTTTT. The full variable domain, with the rest looked up from reference TRBV11-3 and TRBJ2-2, is EAGVVQSPRYKIIEKKQPVAFWCNPISGHNTLYWYLQNLGQGPELLIRYENEEAVDDSQLPKDRFSAERLKGVDSTLKIQPAELGDSAVYLCASRPGTANTGELFFGEGSRLTVL.

The chain recombines TRBV6-5 with TRBJ1-2; TRBD1 agrees at 8 bases. The length of the CDR3 is 16 residues. J was trimmed by 4 bases and V by 0 bases; bases with no gene match: 7. Looked up from germline, CDR1 is MNHEY and CDR2 is SVGAGI. Here the CDR3 DNA reads TGTGCCAGCAGTTACTCAGGCAGGGGGCGAGCCTATGGCTACACCTTC. It yields the protein CASSYSGRGRAYGYTF.

This clone is a singleton in its sample. V and J are TRBV27 and TRBJ2-1, with 8 bases lining up with TRBD2. Germline trimming cut 5 bases from V and 3 bases from J; bases unmatched to any gene: 9. CDR1 and CDR2 (germline): MNHEY, SMNVEV (reference sequence). The CDR3 has 16 residues. CDR3 coding DNA: TGTGCCAGCAGTCTCCTGGGAGCGGGGGACTACAATGAGCAGTTCTTC. Its protein is CASSLLGAGDYNEQFF.

This clone was observed once. The gene calls are TRBV7-9 and TRBJ1-3; 9 positions agree with TRBD1. The CDR3 extends over 15 amino acids. Germline values: CDR1 SEHNR, CDR2 FQNEAQ (reference sequence). V was pared by 5 bases and J by 4 bases, with 6 bases of the junction left unmatched. CDR3 in amino acids: CASSAFGQGGNTIYF. CDR3 DNA sequence: TGTGCCAGCAGCGCGTTCGGACAGGGGGGAAACACCATATATTTT.

This chain connects TRBV24-1 to TRBJ2-7; 8 bases map to TRBD1. Losses at the gene ends were 3 bases for V and 0 bases for J; bases not matched to a gene: 6. The CDR3 consists of 16 residues. The germline CDR1 and CDR2 sequences are KGHDR and SFDVKD. The CDR3 region has the DNA TGTGCCACCAGTGATCCCAGACAGGGGTCCTCCTACGAGCAGTACTTC. Translation gives CATSDPRQGSSYEQYF.